This TCR beta chain was recovered during a study of cytomegalovirus exposure and HLA in healthy donors. This CDR3 has 15 amino acids. Trimming stripped 2 bases from V and 3 bases from J, with 14 bases between. The germline gives CDR1 MNHEY, CDR2 SVGAGI. PCR involved 60 Vbeta and 13 Jbeta primers. Sequenced by immunoSEQ multiplex PCR; TCRdb stores in-frame clones only, minus some. The top ten clones hold more than 0.6% of a sample with fewer than 100,000 clones, approximately 78% of them seen once. Sequenced material: PBMCs. The V call is TRBV6-5, the J call TRBJ2-7, with D perhaps matching TRBD1 (6 bases). The TCR was taken from a woman aged 55-75 years in good health and CMV-seronegative. DNA for the CDR3: TGTGCCAGCAGTTACGGGGTGTGGGGGCACTACGAGCAGTACTTC. This codes for CASSYGVWGHYEQYF.